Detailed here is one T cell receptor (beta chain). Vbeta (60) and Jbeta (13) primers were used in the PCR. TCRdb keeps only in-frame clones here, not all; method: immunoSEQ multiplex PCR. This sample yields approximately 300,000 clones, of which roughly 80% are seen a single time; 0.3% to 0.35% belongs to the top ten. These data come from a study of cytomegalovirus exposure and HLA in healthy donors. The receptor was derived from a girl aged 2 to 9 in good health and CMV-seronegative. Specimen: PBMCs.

CDR3 sequence reads: CASSGGDRAYEQFF. The DNA for the CDR3 is TGTGCCAGCAGCGGAGGGGACAGGGCCTATGAGCAGTTCTTC. J is TRBJ2-1 and V is TRBV2, with 9 bases matching TRBD1. V was pared by 6 bases and J by 8 bases, with 8 bases of the junction left unmatched. From germline, CDR1 is SNHLY and CDR2 FYNNEI. This CDR3 is built from 14 residues.